In this sample, the clone carrying this TCR beta chain turned up a few times. The antigen is not known. TCRdb re-analysed the 5' RACE reads in MiXCR, keeping a single row per CDR3 protein. The sample holds fewer than 400,000 distinct CDR3 sequences; roughly 15% are singletons and the top ten take roughly a fifth. The germline V gene has CDR1 MNHNS and CDR2 SASEGT. The CDR3 has 15 residues. After removal of 4 bases from V and 6 bases from J, the junction contained 9 bases not matched to a gene. The data stem from a study of T-cell memory formation after mild COVID-19. Regarding the study as a whole: CD4+ contracting clones were mainly CM and EM; CD8+ ones, EMRA. Cross-reactive memory apparently joined, as some responding clones appeared in pre-infection memory.

This receptor was identified in a man between 18 and 29 years old who had mild COVID-19 (a few samples of this study predate the infection). Cell type and time point are not known. The material sequenced was PBMCs or a T cell subset sorted from them (not recorded which). The chain joins TRBV6-1 to TRBJ1-1; 9 bases fit TRBD1. This CDR3 is CASSVSQGAGAEAFF. Here the CDR3 DNA reads TGTGCCAGCAGTGTATCACAGGGGGCGGGAGCTGAAGCTTTCTTT.